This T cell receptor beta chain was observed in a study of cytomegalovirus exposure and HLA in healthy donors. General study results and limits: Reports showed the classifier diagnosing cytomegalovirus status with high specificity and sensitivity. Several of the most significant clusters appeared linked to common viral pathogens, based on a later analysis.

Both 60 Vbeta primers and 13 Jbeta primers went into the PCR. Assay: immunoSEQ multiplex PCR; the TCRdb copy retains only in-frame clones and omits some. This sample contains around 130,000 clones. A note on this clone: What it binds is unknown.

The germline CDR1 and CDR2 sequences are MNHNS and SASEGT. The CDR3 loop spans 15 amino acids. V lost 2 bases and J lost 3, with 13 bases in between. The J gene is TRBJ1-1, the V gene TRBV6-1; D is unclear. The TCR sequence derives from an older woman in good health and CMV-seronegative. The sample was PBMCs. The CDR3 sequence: CASSENWGGYTEAFF. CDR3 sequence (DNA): TGTGCCAGCAGTGAAAATTGGGGAGGGTACACTGAAGCTTTCTTT.